This TCR beta chain was found in a study of CD8 T cells in ankylosing spondylitis. Germline V lookup: CDR1 SGHRS, CDR2 YFSETQ. Between the trimmed V and J ends, which lost 2 bases and 6 bases, there was a span of 12 bases. This CDR3 contains 14 residues. Findings and caveats of the study: Disease-linked clones were CD8+ and relatively rare in peripheral blood. What appeared characteristic of ankylosing spondylitis blood was a TCR beta motif of eight highly homologous variants. Some motif variants had been reported before (in reactive arthritis synovial fluid and blood).

The authors made TCR beta libraries by quantitative 5'-RACE with molecular barcodes. TCRdb called the 5' RACE reads again in MiXCR, with one record for every CDR3 protein. The table includes 150,000 to 200,000 distinct CDR3 sequences, 15% to 20% detected once. This clonotype came up many times. The antigen remains undetermined. The TCR comes from a male donor with ankylosing spondylitis or in good health (not recorded which). The J gene is TRBJ2-1, the V gene TRBV5-1, with D unclear. Sequenced: blood, either unsorted or a sorted T cell fraction (not recorded which). This CDR3 is CASSFGQALNEQFF. In nucleotides, the CDR3 is TGCGCCAGCAGCTTCGGGCAGGCCCTCAATGAGCAGTTCTTC.